The 26 T cell receptor beta chains in this list originate from one sample, sequenced in a study of identical twins. TCRdb ran MiXCR on the 5' RACE reads and lists one entry per CDR3 protein. The sample lists under 450,000 distinct CDR3 sequences; about 18% were seen once. What was sequenced was naive T cells sorted from blood. These receptors originate from a man between 45 and 60 years old in good health.

In its sample, this clonotype was seen many times. This chain uses TRBV5-1 with TRBJ2-1, with TRBD2 matching over 9 bases. CDR3 length: 17 residues. J lost 4 bases, V lost 1 base, and 9 bases had no gene match. Germline assignment: CDR1 SGHRS and CDR2 YFSETQ. CDR3 region: CASSLPMAGGPYNEQFF. CDR3 sequence (DNA): TGCGCCAGCAGCTTGCCGATGGCGGGAGGGCCGTACAATGAGCAGTTCTTC.

At least ten counts were recorded for this clonotype. This chain connects TRBV5-1 to TRBJ2-1; 9 bases line up with TRBD2. The CDR3 consists of 18 residues. Germline V gene lookup returns CDR1 SGHRS and CDR2 YFSETQ. J was trimmed by 2 bases and V by 1 base; bases with no gene match: 10. The CDR3 DNA reads TGCGCCAGCAGCTTGACGTCTAGCGGGGTGTATCCCTACAATGAGCAGTTCTTC. Translation gives CASSLTSSGVYPYNEQFF.

The CDR3 DNA sequence: TGCAGTGCCGGGCCCGGTTTCCAAGAGACCCAGTACTTC. It encodes CSAGPGFQETQYF. The J gene is TRBJ2-5, the V gene TRBV20-1; D remains unclear. The CDR3 is made up of 13 amino acids. Germline lookup yields CDR1 DFQATT and CDR2 SNEGSKA (reference sequence). Trimming took off 6 bases at V and 1 base at J, with 12 bases between the two ends.

For this clonotype: A much larger clone lies one base from this, so it may be a read error. The CDR3: CASSPETQYF. The CDR3 DNA reads as TGTGCCAGCAGCCCGGAGACCCAGTACTTC. V gene TRBV7-9 combines with J gene TRBJ2-5; D gene uncertain. The V end was cut by 5 bases, the J end by 5 bases, with 3 bases between. The CDR3 loop spans 10 amino acids. Germline CDR1 reads SEHNR; CDR2 reads FQNEAQ (reference sequence).

In its sample, this clonotype was seen many times. The gene calls are TRBV5-1 and TRBJ2-1, with 8 bases fitting TRBD2. The junction had 3 bases not matched to a gene; V was cut back by 4 bases and J by 0 bases. Per the germline V gene, CDR1 is SGHRS and CDR2 is YFSETQ. The CDR3 has 15 residues. The CDR3 coding sequence is TGCGCCAGCAGCACAAGCGGGAGCTCCTACAATGAGCAGTTCTTC. Protein product: CASSTSGSSYNEQFF.

Concerning this clonotype: It may be a read error: a sequence one base away is much more abundant. V and J are TRBV5-5 and TRBJ1-5; D not resolved. The CDR3 totals 12 residues. CDR1 is SGHKS and CDR2 is YYEKEE in the germline V gene (reference sequence). The CDR3 spells CAISQVIGPQHF. The DNA for the CDR3 is TGTGCCATCAGCCAAGTCATAGGACCCCAGCATTTT. Full variable domain (rest looked up from reference TRBV5-5 and TRBJ1-5): DAGVTQSPTHLIKTRGQQVTLRCSPISGHKSVSWYQQVLGQGPQFIFQYYEKEERGRGNFPDRFSARQFPNYSSELNVNALLLGDSALYLCAISQVIGPQHFGDGTRLSIL.

This clonotype was detected ten times or more. The J gene is TRBJ1-1, the V gene TRBV29-1; D unresolved. Germline V CDR1 and CDR2: SQVTM, ANQGSEA. The V end lost 5 bases, the J end lost 5 bases, and 9 bases lay between the germline ends. CDR3 length equals 11 residues. The CDR3 loop reads CSVSVSTEAFF. In DNA form, the CDR3 reads TGCAGCGTTTCTGTTAGTACTGAAGCTTTCTTT.

The genes are TRBV7-9 and TRBJ2-7; TRBD1 is a possible D gene (6 bases). V was pared by 5 bases and J by 0 bases, with 14 bases between. The CDR3 has 15 amino acids. Germline V gives CDR1 SEHNR, CDR2 FQNEAQ (reference sequence). The CDR3 here is CASSDRDKSSYEQYF. The CDR3 region has the DNA TGTGCCAGCAGCGACCGGGACAAAAGCTCCTACGAGCAGTACTTC.

The J gene is TRBJ2-5, the V gene TRBV10-3; TRBD1 aligns across 8 bases. J gave up 5 bases and V 11 bases, and 13 bases lay outside the gene matches. The germline CDR1 and CDR2 sequences are ENHRY and SYGVKD. The CDR3 has 14 amino acids. The CDR3 DNA is TGTGCCGCCAGACCAGGGGGCTATCAGGAGACCCAGTACTTC. As protein: CAARPGGYQETQYF.

This clonotype has a count of ten or more. This chain links TRBV5-1 with TRBJ2-5, with 8 bases aligning to TRBD2. Germline values: CDR1 SGHRS, CDR2 YFSETQ. CDR3 length equals 15 residues. The J segment lost 5 bases and the V segment lost 4 bases, leaving 10 bases of the junction unmatched. The CDR3 region is CASSMVGTRLETQYF. The CDR3 DNA reads TGCGCCAGCAGCATGGTCGGGACTAGACTGGAGACCCAGTACTTC.

The chain joins TRBV12-3 or TRBV12-4 to TRBJ2-2, with a weak D call TRBD1 (6 bases). The V and J ends lost 2 bases and 5 bases respectively, with 15 bases between them. This CDR3 spans 16 amino acids. DNA of the CDR3: TGTGCCAGCAGTTTAAGTGGTACAGGGCGGACCGGGGAGCTGTTTTTT. This codes for CASSLSGTGRTGELFF.

This clonotype was recorded a few times. The chain has TRBV5-1 and TRBJ2-5; D gene uncertain. The CDR3 length is 13 residues. V was trimmed by 0 bases and J by 4 bases, leaving 7 bases between them. Per the germline V gene, CDR1 is SGHRS and CDR2 is YFSETQ. For the CDR3, the DNA is TGCGCCAGCAGCTTGGAAAGACGAGAGACCCAGTACTTC. This sequence encodes CASSLERRETQYF.

The table lists this clonotype with a few counts. J is TRBJ2-3 and V is TRBV12-3 or TRBV12-4; 7 nucleotides match TRBD2. After removal of 6 bases from V and 6 bases from J, the junction contained 12 bases not matched to a gene. CDR3 size: 15 residues. CDR3 loop: CASRSLAVQADTQYF. In DNA form, the CDR3 reads TGTGCCAGCAGATCCCTAGCGGTTCAGGCGGATACGCAGTATTTT.

This clonotype was counted at least ten times. The chain has TRBV7-2 and TRBJ2-5; unclear D gene. Germline assignment: CDR1 SGHTA and CDR2 FQGNSA. Trimming shortened V by 5 bases and J by 2 bases, and 12 bases separated the two germline ends. The CDR3 length is 14 residues. This CDR3 reads CASSHYLFQETQYF. CDR3 nucleotide sequence: TGTGCCAGCAGCCATTACTTGTTTCAAGAGACCCAGTACTTC.

J is TRBJ2-3 and V is TRBV5-1; 10 bases line up with TRBD2. The CDR3 consists of 14 residues. The V and J ends lost 4 bases and 2 bases, in that order; junction bases with no gene match: 1. CDR1 SGHRS and CDR2 YFSETQ come from the germline V gene. The CDR3: CASSLAGDTDTQYF. The CDR3 DNA is TGCGCCAGCAGCCTAGCGGGGGACACAGATACGCAGTATTTT.

The table lists this clonotype with a few counts. Here the CDR3 DNA reads TGTGCCAGCAGTTGGGCGGACGGAGGTTATGCCAAAAACATTCAGTACTTC. It encodes CASSWADGGYAKNIQYF. The chain links TRBV12-3 or TRBV12-4 to TRBJ2-4; D might be TRBD2 (5 bases). The CDR3 has 17 amino acids. V was cut by 4 bases and J by 1 base, with 17 bases left in between.

This clonotype was found a few times. This chain uses TRBV7-2 with TRBJ2-5, with D unresolved. V was trimmed by 4 bases and J by 5 bases, leaving 11 bases between them. The CDR3 is made up of 13 amino acids. The germline V gene has CDR1 SGHTA and CDR2 FQGNSA. The CDR3 DNA follows: TGTGCCAGCAGCTCCGGTCAGAGGGAGACCCAGTACTTC. Protein product: CASSSGQRETQYF. Combining the CDR3 with reference TRBV7-2 and TRBJ2-5 gives the whole variable domain GAGVSQSPSNKVTEKGKDVELRCDPISGHTALYWYRQSLGQGLEFLIYFQGNSAPDKSGLPSDRFSAERTGGSVSTLTIQRTQQEDSAVYLCASSSGQRETQYFGPGTRLLVL.

There are a few counts of this clonotype. This chain uses TRBV29-1 with TRBJ1-5, with TRBD1 as a possible D gene (5 bases). CDR3 length: 13 amino acids. Trimming left V 8 bases short and J 3 bases short, with 14 bases between. CDR1 is SQVTM, CDR2 ANQGSEA, per germline. The CDR3 coding sequence is TGCAGCATACGACAGTTTCCCAATCAGCCCCAGCATTTT. The encoded protein is CSIRQFPNQPQHF.

This clonotype was counted many times. This sequence joins TRBV9 and TRBJ2-1, with 9 bases that match TRBD1. The CDR3 covers 13 residues. The germline V gene has CDR1 SGDLS and CDR2 YYNGEE. With 5 bases clipped from V and 6 bases from J, the junction kept 3 bases outside the gene matches. DNA of the CDR3: TGTGCCAGCAGGGGGACAGGGTCCAATGAGCAGTTCTTC. This translates into CASRGTGSNEQFF.

The gene calls are TRBV4-3 and TRBJ2-7; D may match TRBD1 or TRBD2 (5 bases each). CDR1 and CDR2 (germline): LGHNA, YSLEER. V was clipped by 2 bases and J by 2 bases, with 13 bases between them. The CDR3 consists of 15 residues. The DNA of the CDR3 is TGCGCCAGCAGCCAAACCGGGACGTTGGCCTACGAGCAGTACTTC. Protein: CASSQTGTLAYEQYF.

There are many counts of this clonotype. The chain links TRBV18 to TRBJ2-7, with unresolved D. Germline values: CDR1 KGHSH, CDR2 LQKENI. The CDR3 runs 13 residues. V lost 0 bases and J 1 base, leaving 4 bases between the germline ends. CDR3 nucleotides: TGTGCCAGCTCACCACCGGCGTCCTACGAGCAGTACTTC. It translates to CASSPPASYEQYF.

Many counts were recorded for this clonotype. The rearrangement links TRBV20-1 to TRBJ2-1; possibly TRBD2 for D (7 bases). Between the trimmed V and J ends, which lost 0 bases and 9 bases, there was a span of 15 bases. This CDR3 spans 14 amino acids. Germline loops: CDR1 DFQATT, CDR2 SNEGSKA (reference sequence). As DNA, the CDR3 is TGCAGTGCTAGAGAGAGGGGGGGGCCTGGTGAGCAGTTCTTC. Its translation is CSARERGGPGEQFF.

The V gene is TRBV11-2, the J gene TRBJ2-1; D is possibly TRBD2 (6 bases). V lost 0 bases and J 4 bases, leaving 16 bases between the germline ends. Germline V CDR1 and CDR2: SGHAT, FQNNGV. The CDR3 length is 17 residues. The CDR3: CASSLESRGRRYNEQFF. The CDR3 DNA is TGTGCCAGCAGCTTAGAATCGCGGGGACGACGGTACAATGAGCAGTTCTTC.

This clonotype came up many times. The chain couples TRBV20-1 to TRBJ2-2; 10 bases are a match to TRBD2. The CDR3 is 15 residues long. V shed 2 bases and J 6 bases; nucleotides not matched to a gene: 6. The V gene's germline CDR1 is DFQATT and CDR2 SNEGSKA (reference sequence). The CDR3 DNA reads as TGCAGTGCTAGACGTCCTAGCGGGAGAGCCGGGGAGCTGTTTTTT. Translated, it gives CSARRPSGRAGELFF.

This sequence joins TRBV3-1 and TRBJ2-1, with D perhaps TRBD2 (5 bases). Trimming took 4 bases from V and 9 from J, leaving 16 bases between them. Germline V CDR1 and CDR2: LGHDT, YNNKEL (reference sequence). This CDR3 has 14 residues. As DNA, the CDR3 is TGTGCCAGCAGCCCCGGGCCCACGGGGAGTGAGCAGTTCTTC. Its protein is CASSPGPTGSEQFF.

This clonotype was seen repeatedly, ten times or more. The genes are TRBV4-3 and TRBJ1-1, with a possible D match to TRBD1 (5 bases). The V gene lost 4 bases and the J gene lost 0 bases, with 15 bases spanning the gap. Germline V gene sequence: CDR1 LGHNA, CDR2 YSLEER. The CDR3 runs 16 residues. The DNA for the CDR3 is TGCGCCAGCAGCCCGGGGCGGCGGTCCATGAACACTGAAGCTTTCTTT. Its protein product is CASSPGRRSMNTEAFF.